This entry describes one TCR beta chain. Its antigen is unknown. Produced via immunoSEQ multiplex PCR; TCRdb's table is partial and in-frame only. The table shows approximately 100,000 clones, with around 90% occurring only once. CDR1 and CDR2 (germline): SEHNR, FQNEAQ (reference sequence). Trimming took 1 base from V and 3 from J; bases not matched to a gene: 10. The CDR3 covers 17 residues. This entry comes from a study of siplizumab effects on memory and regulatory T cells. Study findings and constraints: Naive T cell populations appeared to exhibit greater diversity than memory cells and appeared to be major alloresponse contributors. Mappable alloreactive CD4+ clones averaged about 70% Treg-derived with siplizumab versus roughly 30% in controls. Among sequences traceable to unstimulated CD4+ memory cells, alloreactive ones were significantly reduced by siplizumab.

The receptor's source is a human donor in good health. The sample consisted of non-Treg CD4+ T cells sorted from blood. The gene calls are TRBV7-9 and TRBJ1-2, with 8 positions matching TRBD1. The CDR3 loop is CASSLGSGGALDYGYTF. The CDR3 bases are TGTGCCAGCAGCTTAGGGTCAGGGGGCGCGTTGGACTATGGCTACACCTTC.